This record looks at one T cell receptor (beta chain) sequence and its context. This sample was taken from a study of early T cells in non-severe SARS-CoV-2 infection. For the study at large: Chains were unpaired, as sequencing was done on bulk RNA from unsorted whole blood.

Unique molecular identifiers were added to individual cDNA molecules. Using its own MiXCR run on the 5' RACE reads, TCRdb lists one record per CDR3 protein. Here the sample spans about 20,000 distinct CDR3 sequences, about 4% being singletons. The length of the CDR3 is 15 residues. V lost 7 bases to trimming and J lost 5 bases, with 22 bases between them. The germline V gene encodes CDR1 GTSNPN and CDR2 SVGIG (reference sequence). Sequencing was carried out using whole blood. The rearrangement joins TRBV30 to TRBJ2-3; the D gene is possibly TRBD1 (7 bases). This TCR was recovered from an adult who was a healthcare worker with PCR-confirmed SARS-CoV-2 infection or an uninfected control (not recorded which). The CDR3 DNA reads TGTGCCTCCCGAGGTTGGCAGGGGGGCATAGATACGCAGTATTTT. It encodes CASRGWQGGIDTQYF.